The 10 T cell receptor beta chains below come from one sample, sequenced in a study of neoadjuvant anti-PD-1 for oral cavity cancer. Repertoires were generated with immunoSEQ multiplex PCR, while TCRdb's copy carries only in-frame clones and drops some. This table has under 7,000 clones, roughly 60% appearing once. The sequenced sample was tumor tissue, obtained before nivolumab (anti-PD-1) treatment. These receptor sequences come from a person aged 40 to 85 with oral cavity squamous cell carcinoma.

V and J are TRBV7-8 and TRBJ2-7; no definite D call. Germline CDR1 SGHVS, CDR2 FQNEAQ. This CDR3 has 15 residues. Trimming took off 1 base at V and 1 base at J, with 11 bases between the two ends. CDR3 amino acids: CASSLGHLPSYEQYF. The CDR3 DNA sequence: TGTGCCAGCAGCTTAGGGCACCTTCCTTCCTACGAGCAGTACTTC.

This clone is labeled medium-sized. The CDR3 sequence is CASSLATRGRETQYF. The CDR3 nucleotides read TGTGCCAGCAGCTTAGCGACGAGGGGCCGAGAGACCCAGTACTTC. The genes are TRBV7-9 and TRBJ2-5; possibly TRBD1 or TRBD2 for D (5 bases each). Trimming took off 0 bases at V and 4 bases at J, with 12 bases between the two ends. CDR3 length: 15 residues. The V gene's germline CDR1 is SEHNR and CDR2 FQNEAQ (reference sequence). The full variable domain, rest sourced from reference TRBV7-9 and TRBJ2-5, is DTGVSQNPRHKITKRGQNVTFRCDPISEHNRLYWYRQTLGQGPEFLTYFQNEAQLEKSRLLSDRFSAERPKGSFSTLEIQRTEQGDSAMYLCASSLATRGRETQYFGPGTRLLVL.

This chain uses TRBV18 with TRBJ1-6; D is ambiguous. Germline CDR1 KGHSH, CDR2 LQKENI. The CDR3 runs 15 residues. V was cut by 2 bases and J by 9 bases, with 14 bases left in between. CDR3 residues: CASSPWREPSSPLHF. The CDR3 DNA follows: TGTGCCAGCTCACCATGGAGGGAACCCAGTTCACCCCTCCACTTT.

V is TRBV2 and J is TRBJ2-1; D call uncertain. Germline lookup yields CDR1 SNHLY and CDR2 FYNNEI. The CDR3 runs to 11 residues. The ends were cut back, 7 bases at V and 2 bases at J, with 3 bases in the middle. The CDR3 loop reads CASTAYNEQFF. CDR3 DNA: TGTGCCAGCACGGCCTACAATGAGCAGTTCTTC.

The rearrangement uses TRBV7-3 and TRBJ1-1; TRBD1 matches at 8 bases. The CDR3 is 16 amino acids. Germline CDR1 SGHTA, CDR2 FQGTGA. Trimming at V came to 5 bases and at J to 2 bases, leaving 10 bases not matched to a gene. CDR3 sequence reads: CASSPAGGSVNTEAFF. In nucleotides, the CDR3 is TGTGCCAGCAGCCCGGCAGGGGGCTCCGTAAACACTGAAGCTTTCTTT. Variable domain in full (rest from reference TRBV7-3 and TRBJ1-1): GAGVSQTPSNKVTEKGKYVELRCDPISGHTALYWYRQSLGQGPEFLIYFQGTGAADDSGLPNDRFFAVRPEGSVSTLKIQRTERGDSAVYLCASSPAGGSVNTEAFFGQGTRLTVV.

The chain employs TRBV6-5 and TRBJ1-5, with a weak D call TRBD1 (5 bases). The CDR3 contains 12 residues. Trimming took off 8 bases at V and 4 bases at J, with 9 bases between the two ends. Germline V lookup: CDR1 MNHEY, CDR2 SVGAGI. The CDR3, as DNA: TGTGCCAGCGGGGCGCCGAATCAGCCCCAGCATTTT. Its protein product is CASGAPNQPQHF.

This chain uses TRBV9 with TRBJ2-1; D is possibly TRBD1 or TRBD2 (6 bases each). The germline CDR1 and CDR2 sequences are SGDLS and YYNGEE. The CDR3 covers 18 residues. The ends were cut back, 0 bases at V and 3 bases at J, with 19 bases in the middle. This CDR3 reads CASSVAPKGGPGYNEQFF. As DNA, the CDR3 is TGTGCCAGCAGCGTAGCTCCAAAGGGGGGCCCAGGCTACAATGAGCAGTTCTTC.

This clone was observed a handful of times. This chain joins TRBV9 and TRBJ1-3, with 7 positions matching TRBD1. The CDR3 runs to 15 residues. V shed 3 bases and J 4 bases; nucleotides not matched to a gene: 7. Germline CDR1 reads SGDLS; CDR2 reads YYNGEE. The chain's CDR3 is CASSASGTVGNTIYF. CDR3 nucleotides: TGTGCCAGCAGCGCTTCCGGGACAGTAGGAAACACCATATATTTT.

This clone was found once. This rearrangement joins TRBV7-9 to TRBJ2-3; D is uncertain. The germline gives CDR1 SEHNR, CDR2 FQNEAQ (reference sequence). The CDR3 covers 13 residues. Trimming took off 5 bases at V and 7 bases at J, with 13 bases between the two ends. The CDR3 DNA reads TGTGCCAGCAGCGCCCGACGTGGAAATACGCAGTATTTT. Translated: CASSARRGNTQYF.

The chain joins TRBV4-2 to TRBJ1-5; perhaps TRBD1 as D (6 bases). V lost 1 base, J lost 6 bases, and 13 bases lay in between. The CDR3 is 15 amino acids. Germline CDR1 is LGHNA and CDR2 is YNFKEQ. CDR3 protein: CASSQVRGAGQPQHF. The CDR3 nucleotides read TGTGCCAGCAGCCAAGTCAGGGGCGCGGGTCAGCCCCAGCATTTT.